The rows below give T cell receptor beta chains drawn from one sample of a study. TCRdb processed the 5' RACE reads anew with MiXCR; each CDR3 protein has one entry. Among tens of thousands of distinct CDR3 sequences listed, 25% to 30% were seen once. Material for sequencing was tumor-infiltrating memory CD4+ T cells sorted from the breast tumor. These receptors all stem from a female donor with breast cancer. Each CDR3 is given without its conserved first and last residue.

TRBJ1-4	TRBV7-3	ASSPGQGEKLF
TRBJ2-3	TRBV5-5	ASSLGLAGALDTQY
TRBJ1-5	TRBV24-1	ATSEQHSNQPQH
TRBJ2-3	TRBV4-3	ASSQLPAGEEADTQY
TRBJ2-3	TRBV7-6	ASSDPGQPTDTQY
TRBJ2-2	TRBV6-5	ASSSNSFTGELF
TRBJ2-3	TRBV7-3	ASTSDPQSTDTQY
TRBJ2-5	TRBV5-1	ASSFRGSYQETQY
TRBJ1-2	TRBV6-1	ASSGRTPYGYT
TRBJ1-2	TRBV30	AWSVPPGYT
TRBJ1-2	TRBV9	ASSVTSNVGYGYT
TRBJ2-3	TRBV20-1	SAREGGTDTQY
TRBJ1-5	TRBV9	ASSVARDTQPQH
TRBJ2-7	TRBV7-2	ASSFSQSSYEQY
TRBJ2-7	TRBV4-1	ASSPQAGQGFAEQY
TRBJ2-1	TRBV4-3	ASSLATSGTGEQF
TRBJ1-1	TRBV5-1	ASSGSGGEAF
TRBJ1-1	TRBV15	ATSRAGWEPQNTEAF
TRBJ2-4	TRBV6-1	ASTGPAKNIQY
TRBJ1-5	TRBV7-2	ASSAQENSNQPQH
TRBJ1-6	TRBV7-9	ASSTWGAGGNSSLH
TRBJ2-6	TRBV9	ASRGANVLT
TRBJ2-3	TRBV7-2	ASSLAGGGSDTQY
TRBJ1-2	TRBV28	ASSPARGYT
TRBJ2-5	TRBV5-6	ASSLDRGETQY
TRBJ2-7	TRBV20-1	SAMGGAYEQY
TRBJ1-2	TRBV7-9	ASSRNNYGYT
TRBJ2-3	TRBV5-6	ASRRGLAGGTDTQY
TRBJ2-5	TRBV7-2	ASSLGIQETQY
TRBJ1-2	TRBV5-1	ASSLAVGQGSGYT
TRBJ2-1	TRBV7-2	ASSFEGGQF
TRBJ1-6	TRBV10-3	AISQGTGNSPIH
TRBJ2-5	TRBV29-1	SARQGNQETQC
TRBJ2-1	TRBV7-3	ASSPTGREQF
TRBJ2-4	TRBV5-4	ASSLAGKGVNIQY
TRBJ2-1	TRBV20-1	SAPRRLADYNEQF
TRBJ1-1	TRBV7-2	ASSLVRDEAF
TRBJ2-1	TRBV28	ASSPPQGSYNEQF
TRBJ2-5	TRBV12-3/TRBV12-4	ASSSPGQGAETQY
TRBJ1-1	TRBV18	ASSPQVPTGNTEAF
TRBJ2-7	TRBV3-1	ASSQEPYEQY
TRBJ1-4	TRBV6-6	ATRDRARLF
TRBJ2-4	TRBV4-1	ASSLPGLNSPTKLAKNIQY
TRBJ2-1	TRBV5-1	ASSFGAGNDEQF
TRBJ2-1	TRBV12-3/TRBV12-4	ASSSDVREQF